Presented here are 24 T cell receptor beta chains from one specimen sequenced in a study of blood T cell repertoires in COVID-19. TCRdb keeps only in-frame clones here, not all; method: immunoSEQ multiplex PCR. This table holds approximately 240,000 clones, approximately 80% found once. The sequencing sample was made of peripheral blood. Receptors originate from an elderly woman with active or convalescent COVID-19.

This clone was counted a few times. The rearrangement uses TRBV7-9 and TRBJ1-6; no firm D call. The CDR3 totals 14 residues. The ends were cut back, 9 bases at V and 7 bases at J, with 16 bases in the middle. Germline values: CDR1 SEHNR, CDR2 FQNEAQ (reference sequence). CDR3 nucleotide sequence: TGTGCCAGTAAGACGGGCGCGGGGAATTCACCCCTCCACTTT. Protein product: CASKTGAGNSPLHF.

This clone occurred once. This chain links TRBV5-1 with TRBJ2-5; TRBD2 matches at 7 bases. CDR1 SGHRS and CDR2 YFSETQ come from the germline V gene. The CDR3 is made up of 15 amino acids. Trimming at V came to 0 bases and at J to 0 bases, leaving 2 bases not matched to a gene. The CDR3 reads CASSLAGTNQETQYF. CDR3 DNA: TGCGCCAGCAGCTTGGCCGGGACTAACCAAGAGACCCAGTACTTC.

The chain carries TRBV12-3 or TRBV12-4 and TRBJ2-7; TRBD2 might be the D (5 bases). The CDR3 has 13 residues. The germline V and J ends were trimmed by 6 bases and 4 bases, with 13 bases remaining between them. CDR3 nucleotides: TGTGCCAGCAGCGAACAAGGCGGGTACGAGCAGTACTTC. As protein: CASSEQGGYEQYF.

The chain is built from TRBV10-3 and TRBJ2-3, with 11 bases aligning to TRBD2. Trimming cost V 5 bases and J 1 base; bases outside gene matches: 5. Germline CDR1 is ENHRY and CDR2 is SYGVKD. The CDR3 spans 16 residues. The CDR3 reads CAISSSGGRGTDTQYF. CDR3 nucleotides: TGTGCCATCAGTTCTAGCGGGGGGCGGGGCACAGATACGCAGTATTTT.

CDR3 loop: CASTSGTSGGCETQYF. The CDR3 nucleotides read TGCGCCAGCACCTCAGGCACTAGCGGGGGATGCGAGACCCAGTACTTC. The chain carries TRBV10-1 and TRBJ2-5; 11 bases are a match to TRBD2. CDR3 length equals 16 residues. Trimming removed 7 bases from V and 5 bases from J; junction bases left unmatched: 12. The germline gives CDR1 WNHNN, CDR2 SYGVQD (reference sequence).

This clone was seen a few times. The rearrangement joins TRBV18 to TRBJ2-1; 11 bases align to TRBD2. V trimming: 0 bases; J trimming: 0 bases; junction bases outside the gene matches: 1. The CDR3 covers 17 residues. The germline CDR1 and CDR2 sequences are KGHSH and LQKENI. In nucleotides, the CDR3 is TGTGCCAGCTCACCACCTGGGACTAGCGGCTCCTACAATGAGCAGTTCTTC. Protein sequence: CASSPPGTSGSYNEQFF.

The chain joins TRBV7-3 to TRBJ2-1; the match to TRBD1 covers 9 bases. The junction had 9 bases not matched to a gene; V was cut back by 2 bases and J by 7 bases. CDR3 length: 16 amino acids. Germline V gene data show CDR1 as SGHTA and CDR2 as FQGTGA. CDR3: CASSLLPGQGHNEQFF. In nucleotides, the CDR3 is TGTGCCAGCAGCTTACTCCCGGGACAGGGACATAATGAGCAGTTCTTC. The whole variable domain, remainder taken from reference TRBV7-3 and TRBJ2-1, is GAGVSQTPSNKVTEKGKYVELRCDPISGHTALYWYRQSLGQGPEFLIYFQGTGAADDSGLPNDRFFAVRPEGSVSTLKIQRTERGDSAVYLCASSLLPGQGHNEQFFGPGTRLTVL.

This clone has just one count. Other DNA variants within this sample encode the same CDR3. The rearrangement uses TRBV7-8 and TRBJ2-6; possible D gene TRBD2, 6 bases. CDR1 and CDR2 from the germline V gene are SGHVS and FQNEAQ. This CDR3 has 16 amino acids. V dropped 3 bases and J dropped 3 bases, with 12 bases sitting between them. This CDR3 is CASSLAGRGGANVLTF. Written as DNA, the CDR3 is TGTGCCAGCAGCTTGGCAGGGCGGGGTGGGGCCAACGTCCTGACTTTC.

With regard to this clone: Other DNA sequences in the sample encode the same CDR3. The rearrangement joins TRBV28 to TRBJ1-6, with 8 bases matching TRBD1. The CDR3 covers 14 residues. With V trimmed by 6 bases and J by 7 bases, 5 bases remained unmatched. The germline gives CDR1 MDHEN, CDR2 SYDVKM. CDR3 sequence reads: CASSLGQANSPLHF. CDR3 nucleotides: TGTGCCAGCAGCCTGGGACAGGCGAATTCACCCCTCCACTTT. Full variable domain (remainder filled in from reference TRBV28 and TRBJ1-6): DVKVTQSSRYLVKRTGEKVFLECVQDMDHENMFWYRQDPGLGLRLIYFSYDVKMKEKGDIPEGYSVSREKKERFSLILESASTNQTSMYLCASSLGQANSPLHFGNGTRLTVT.

The V gene is TRBV18, the J gene TRBJ2-7, with 9 bases that match TRBD1. This CDR3 region has 16 residues. Per the germline V gene, CDR1 is KGHSH and CDR2 is LQKENI. Germline trimming cut 2 bases from V and 3 bases from J; bases unmatched to any gene: 8. As DNA, the CDR3 is TGTGCCAGCTCACCATTTCCCGGGACAGGGATCTACGAGCAGTACTTC. Residues: CASSPFPGTGIYEQYF.

This rearrangement joins TRBV7-3 to TRBJ2-7, with 8 bases that match TRBD2. Germline V CDR1 and CDR2: SGHTA, FQGTGA. Trimming cost V 5 bases and J 3 bases; bases outside gene matches: 3. The CDR3 is made up of 13 amino acids. The CDR3 DNA sequence: TGTGCCAGCAGCGTTAGCGGGAACTACGAGCAGTACTTC. Protein sequence: CASSVSGNYEQYF.

The V call is TRBV6-2 or TRBV6-3, the J call TRBJ2-2; D possibly corresponds to TRBD1 (6 bases). Germline V gene sequence: CDR1 MNHEY, CDR2 SVGEGT. This CDR3 region has 17 residues. The V gene lost 2 bases and the J gene lost 1 base, with 14 bases spanning the gap. CDR3 sequence: CASSYDPSRGNTGELFF. The CDR3 bases are TGTGCCAGCAGTTACGACCCCAGCAGGGGGAACACCGGGGAGCTGTTTTTT.

The chain has TRBV4-2 and TRBJ2-1; 9 nucleotides agree with TRBD2. The ends lost 4 bases at V and 4 bases at J; junction bases unmatched: 11. In germline, CDR1 is LGHNA, CDR2 YNFKEQ. The CDR3 length is 17 residues. Here the CDR3 reads CASSRLPRGRVYNEQFF. Written as DNA, the CDR3 is TGTGCCAGCAGCCGACTCCCCCGCGGGAGGGTTTACAATGAGCAGTTCTTC.

This clone was counted a few times. The gene calls are TRBV16 and TRBJ2-3, with a weak D call TRBD1 (6 bases). Per the germline V gene, CDR1 is KGHSY and CDR2 is FQNENV. With 4 bases removed from V and 3 bases from J, the gap between germline ends came to 17 bases. This CDR3 has 16 residues. CDR3 in amino acids: CASSRGQGPRTDTQYF. CDR3 bases: TGTGCCAGCAGCCGGGGGCAGGGCCCCAGGACAGATACGCAGTATTTT.

The chain is built from TRBV7-3 and TRBJ2-2, with 8 nucleotides matching TRBD1. Per the germline V gene, CDR1 is SGHTA and CDR2 is FQGTGA. With V trimmed by 6 bases and J by 6 bases, 6 bases remained unmatched. The CDR3 runs 14 residues. CDR3 coding DNA: TGTGCCAGCAGAGACAACAGGGGGTCCGGGGAGCTGTTTTTT. Translation gives CASRDNRGSGELFF.

The chain uses TRBV2 and TRBJ2-3; perhaps TRBD2 as D (6 bases). V was cut by 0 bases and J by 1 base, with 8 bases left in between. Per germline, CDR1 SNHLY and CDR2 FYNNEI. The CDR3 loop spans 15 amino acids. CDR3: CASSEAGGRTDTQYF. CDR3 nucleotides: TGTGCCAGCAGTGAAGCGGGGGGACGCACAGATACGCAGTATTTT.

This clone is a singleton in its sample. The chain links TRBV24-1 to TRBJ1-2; possibly TRBD1 for D (5 bases). The CDR3 is 13 residues long. Trimming removed 3 bases from V and 3 bases from J, with 7 bases in between. Germline V gene sequence: CDR1 KGHDR, CDR2 SFDVKD. As DNA, the CDR3 is TGTGCCACCAGTGATCCGACAGACTATGGCTACACCTTC. Its translation is CATSDPTDYGYTF.

The J gene is TRBJ2-7, the V gene TRBV5-1, with D unclear. The CDR3 spans 13 residues. The germline gives CDR1 SGHRS, CDR2 YFSETQ. Trimming left V 2 bases short and J 2 bases short, with 8 bases between. The CDR3 protein is CASSFDRAYEQYF. The CDR3 bases are TGCGCCAGCAGCTTCGACCGGGCCTACGAGCAGTACTTC.

The chain recombines TRBV11-3 with TRBJ2-5, with 9 bases that match TRBD2. The junction had 1 base not matched to a gene; V was cut back by 5 bases and J by 3 bases. There are 13 residues in the CDR3. In germline, CDR1 is SGHNT, CDR2 YENEEA. For the CDR3, the DNA is TGTGCCAGCAGCCCTAGCGGGGAAGAGACCCAGTACTTC. Its translation is CASSPSGEETQYF. Using reference TRBV11-3 and TRBJ2-5 for the parts outside the CDR3, the full variable domain is EAGVVQSPRYKIIEKKQPVAFWCNPISGHNTLYWYLQNLGQGPELLIRYENEEAVDDSQLPKDRFSAERLKGVDSTLKIQPAELGDSAVYLCASSPSGEETQYFGPGTRLLVL.

This chain connects TRBV7-8 to TRBJ2-1, with 7 positions matching TRBD2. Unmatched junction bases numbered 10, after V lost 5 bases and J lost 6 bases. This CDR3 is 15 amino acids long. Germline CDR1 SGHVS, CDR2 FQNEAQ. CDR3: CASSDRAGWGNEQFF. CDR3 nucleotides: TGTGCCAGCAGCGACCGAGCGGGGTGGGGCAATGAGCAGTTCTTC.

J is TRBJ1-6 and V is TRBV5-4; 7 bases are a match to TRBD1. Germline V gene sequence: CDR1 SGHNT, CDR2 YYREEE (reference sequence). The CDR3 contains 14 residues. J gave up 6 bases and V 5 bases, and 5 bases lay outside the gene matches. CDR3 sequence reads: CASRRDSFNSPLHF. The CDR3 DNA follows: TGTGCCAGCAGGCGGGACAGTTTTAATTCACCCCTCCACTTT.

The chain is built from TRBV5-1 and TRBJ2-2; 7 bases agree with TRBD1. V lost 2 bases to trimming and J lost 4 bases; unmatched junction nucleotides: 2. This CDR3 has 14 amino acids. The germline V gene has CDR1 SGHRS and CDR2 YFSETQ. In DNA, the CDR3 is TGCGCCAGCAGCTTACAGGGGACCACCGGGGAGCTGTTTTTT. It specifies CASSLQGTTGELFF.

The chain links TRBV5-4 to TRBJ2-1, with 9 bases lining up with TRBD1. Germline CDR1 SGHNT, CDR2 YYREEE (reference sequence). J was trimmed by 1 base and V by 4 bases; bases with no gene match: 6. This CDR3 has 16 amino acids. The CDR3 sequence is CASSGAGTGSYNEQFF. CDR3 sequence (DNA): TGTGCCAGCAGCGGTGCCGGGACAGGGTCCTACAATGAGCAGTTCTTC.

CDR3 region: CASSLVTYSGDLRGGANVLTF. For the CDR3, the DNA is TGTGCCAGCAGCTTAGTAACATATTCAGGGGACCTCAGGGGTGGGGCCAACGTCCTGACTTTC. The V call is TRBV7-8, the J call TRBJ2-6; TRBD1 is a possible D gene (6 bases). The CDR3 runs to 21 residues. V was shortened by 1 base and J by 3 bases, with 25 bases between the two germline ends. Germline CDR1 reads SGHVS; CDR2 reads FQNEAQ.